Listed here are 26 T cell receptor beta chains from one sample, sequenced in a study of neurological immune-mediated disorders. TCRdb reprocessed the 5' RACE reads with MiXCR, giving one entry per CDR3 protein. This table has some 60,000 distinct CDR3 sequences, 3.5% appearing once. Sequencing was performed on PBMCs. These receptor sequences come from a woman in her twenties or thirties with multiple sclerosis.

This clonotype showed up many times. The CDR3 DNA is TGCAGTGCTACCGGTCCGGGAGGGAAGGAGACCCAGTACTTC. This translates into CSATGPGGKETQYF. This rearrangement joins TRBV20-1 to TRBJ2-5; the match to TRBD2 covers 8 bases. Germline V gives CDR1 DFQATT, CDR2 SNEGSKA (reference sequence). V shed 4 bases and J 5 bases; nucleotides not matched to a gene: 9. The CDR3 contains 14 residues.

This clonotype showed up just a few times. The J gene is TRBJ1-1, the V gene TRBV5-1, with TRBD1 identical over 10 bases. V lost 0 bases and J lost 1; bases outside the gene matches: 3. This CDR3 is 16 amino acids long. Germline V gives CDR1 SGHRS, CDR2 YFSETQ. The CDR3 here is CASSLERTGGNTEAFF. DNA for the CDR3: TGCGCCAGCAGCTTGGAGCGGACAGGGGGGAACACTGAAGCTTTCTTT.

This clonotype was recorded at least ten times. The junction and the germline gene differ at one end; a read error may be behind it. This chain connects TRBV18 to TRBJ1-6, with D uncertain. CDR1 is KGHSH, CDR2 LQKENI, per germline. The CDR3 sequence is 12 residues long. For the CDR3, the DNA is TGTGCCAGCTCTCCAATTGGGTCACCCCTCAACTTT. Translating gives CASSPIGSPLNF.

This clonotype was seen many times. This rearrangement joins TRBV20-1 to TRBJ2-1; no firm D call. CDR3 size: 13 residues. V gave up 0 bases and J gave up 6 bases, with 9 bases separating them. Germline values: CDR1 DFQATT, CDR2 SNEGSKA (reference sequence). The CDR3 here is CSARDRPGNEQFF. The CDR3 nucleotides are TGCAGTGCTAGAGATCGGCCGGGCAATGAGCAGTTCTTC.

The V call is TRBV5-1, the J call TRBJ2-7, with 16 bases identical to TRBD2. J gave up 2 bases and V 5 bases, and 7 bases lay outside the gene matches. The germline gives CDR1 SGHRS, CDR2 YFSETQ. The CDR3 has 17 residues. CDR3 sequence: CASSPGTSGRAAYEQYF. The DNA for the CDR3 is TGCGCCAGCAGTCCGGGGACTAGCGGGAGGGCCGCCTACGAGCAGTACTTC.

This clonotype came up many times. The rearrangement joins TRBV15 to TRBJ2-7, with D possibly matching TRBD2 (6 bases). CDR3 size: 16 residues. Trimming removed 3 bases at V and 5 bases at J, with 20 bases between. CDR1 is LNHNV and CDR2 is YYDKDF in the germline V gene (reference sequence). CDR3 sequence: CATSRGRLELADEQYF. In DNA form, the CDR3 reads TGTGCCACCAGCAGGGGAAGACTAGAATTGGCGGACGAGCAGTACTTC. The complete variable domain, with remaining parts taken from reference TRBV15 and TRBJ2-7, reads DAMVIQNPRYQVTQFGKPVTLSCSQTLNHNVMYWYQQKSSQAPKLLFHYYDKDFNNEADTPDNFQSRRPNTSFCFLDIRSPGLGDTAMYLCATSRGRLELADEQYFGPGTRLTVT.

This clonotype has ten or more counts. This sequence joins TRBV10-3 and TRBJ2-1, with 7 bases fitting TRBD1. Losses at the gene ends were 4 bases for V and 6 bases for J; bases not matched to a gene: 3. Germline V gene data show CDR1 as ENHRY and CDR2 as SYGVKD. The CDR3 contains 13 residues. The CDR3 protein is CAISGTGSNEQFF. The CDR3 DNA follows: TGTGCCATCAGTGGGACAGGCTCCAATGAGCAGTTCTTC.

This clonotype was recorded at least ten times. The gene calls are TRBV5-1 and TRBJ2-2, with 8 nucleotides matching TRBD1. Germline CDR1 is SGHRS and CDR2 is YFSETQ. Losses at the gene ends were 2 bases for V and 0 bases for J; bases not matched to a gene: 9. The CDR3 is 18 amino acids. CDR3 protein: CASSFKGQVNSNTGELFF. The CDR3 coding sequence is TGCGCCAGCAGCTTTAAGGGACAGGTGAATTCGAACACCGGGGAGCTGTTTTTT.

This clonotype appeared many times. The chain combines TRBV5-1 with TRBJ2-1; the match to TRBD2 covers 12 bases. CDR1 and CDR2 (germline): SGHRS, YFSETQ. The V segment lost 3 bases and the J segment 10 bases; nucleotides outside the gene matches: 5. The CDR3 spans 14 residues. The CDR3 reads CASSSSGLAGEQFF. The CDR3 DNA reads TGCGCCAGCAGCTCCTCCGGACTAGCGGGGGAGCAGTTCTTC.

This clonotype was seen many times. The chain links TRBV14 to TRBJ1-1; D gene ambiguous. V lost 4 bases and J lost 2, with 5 bases in between. Germline V lookup: CDR1 SGHDN, CDR2 FVKESK. This CDR3 comprises 12 residues. The CDR3 spells CASSPLNTEAFF. The CDR3 DNA reads as TGTGCCAGCAGCCCGCTAAACACTGAAGCTTTCTTT.

This clonotype was detected ten times or more. The rearrangement uses TRBV28 and TRBJ2-7; TRBD2 is a possible D gene (6 bases). V was pared by 3 bases and J by 1 base, with 31 bases between. The CDR3 is 21 amino acids. Germline V gene lookup returns CDR1 MDHEN and CDR2 SYDVKM. CDR3 sequence reads: CASSLGGGWRFGPNVSYEQYF. The CDR3 DNA reads as TGTGCCAGCAGTTTGGGGGGTGGTTGGAGATTCGGACCGAACGTTTCCTACGAGCAGTACTTC.

This clonotype was counted a few times. This may be a read error, as it is one base from a much larger clone. The chain carries TRBV12-3 or TRBV12-4 and TRBJ2-1; D not resolved. The CDR3 extends over 12 amino acids. The V gene lost 6 bases and the J gene lost 5 bases, with 8 bases spanning the gap. The CDR3 here is CASRRRDNEQFF. The CDR3, as DNA: TGTGCCAGCAGGAGACGGGACAATGAGCAGTTCTTC.

This clonotype was recorded many times. This chain connects TRBV28 to TRBJ2-1; TRBD2 might be the D (6 bases). Between the trimmed V and J ends, which lost 7 bases and 0 bases, there was a span of 19 bases. Germline assignment: CDR1 MDHEN and CDR2 SYDVKM. The CDR3 totals 17 residues. The CDR3 DNA follows: TGTGCCAGCAAAATTGGGGTGGCCGGGAGCTCCTACAATGAGCAGTTCTTC. This codes for CASKIGVAGSSYNEQFF. Supplemented by reference TRBV28 and TRBJ2-1, the full variable domain reads DVKVTQSSRYLVKRTGEKVFLECVQDMDHENMFWYRQDPGLGLRLIYFSYDVKMKEKGDIPEGYSVSREKKERFSLILESASTNQTSMYLCASKIGVAGSSYNEQFFGPGTRLTVL.

This clonotype was seen a handful of times. This may be a read error, as it is one base from a much larger clone. The chain has TRBV2 and TRBJ1-1, with TRBD1 as a possible D gene (5 bases). V lost 4 bases to trimming and J lost 3 bases, with 15 bases between them. Looked up from germline, CDR1 is SNHLY and CDR2 is FYNNEI. This CDR3 is built from 15 residues. This CDR3 is CASSARGKGHTEAFF. DNA for the CDR3: TGTGCCAGCAGTGCCCGGGGAAAGGGACACACTGAAGCTTTCTTT.

This clonotype occurred many times. This chain links TRBV13 with TRBJ1-1; D remains unclear. This CDR3 is 13 amino acids long. The germline gives CDR1 PRHDT, CDR2 FYEKMQ (reference sequence). Between the trimmed V and J ends, which lost 0 bases and 1 base, there was a span of 3 bases. The CDR3 bases are TGTGCCAGCAGCTTAGGGACGAACACTGAAGCTTTCTTT. This sequence encodes CASSLGTNTEAFF.

This clonotype was observed at least ten times. The CDR3 sequence is CASSARTSGGGTGELFF. The CDR3 coding sequence is TGTGCCAGCAGCGCGAGGACTAGCGGGGGTGGCACCGGGGAGCTGTTTTTT. The genes are TRBV7-8 and TRBJ2-2, with TRBD2 matching 13 bases. This CDR3 is built from 17 residues. The ends lost 5 bases at V and 4 bases at J; junction bases unmatched: 7. Germline assignment: CDR1 SGHVS and CDR2 FQNEAQ.

V and J are TRBV2 and TRBJ2-3, with TRBD2 matching over 8 bases. Germline V gives CDR1 SNHLY, CDR2 FYNNEI. With V trimmed by 6 bases and J by 4 bases, 6 bases remained unmatched. This CDR3 has 14 residues. The CDR3 sequence is CASSPSGGSDTQYF. The CDR3 region has the DNA TGTGCCAGCAGCCCGAGCGGGGGCTCAGATACGCAGTATTTT.

This clonotype appeared many times. Germline and junction disagree at one end, which may indicate a read error. This chain connects TRBV20-1 to TRBJ1-6, with a weak D call TRBD1 (5 bases). This CDR3 has 14 residues. Germline lookup yields CDR1 DFQATT and CDR2 SNEGSKA (reference sequence). The CDR3 here is CSASGGADGSPLNF. The CDR3 coding sequence is TGCAGTGCTAGTGGTGGGGCGGATGGGTCACCCCTCAACTTT.

This clonotype was seen many times. The gene calls are TRBV15 and TRBJ2-7; D may match TRBD1 or TRBD2 (5 bases each). In germline, CDR1 is LNHNV, CDR2 YYDKDF (reference sequence). V was shortened by 3 bases and J by 5 bases, with 11 bases between the two germline ends. The CDR3 runs to 13 residues. This chain's CDR3 is CATSRGEADEQYF. The CDR3 nucleotides are TGTGCCACCAGCAGGGGGGAAGCGGACGAGCAGTACTTC.

In its sample, this clonotype was seen many times. The V gene is TRBV5-1, the J gene TRBJ2-2; D is tentatively TRBD1 or TRBD2 (5 bases each). V gave up 2 bases and J gave up 1 base, with 15 bases separating them. The CDR3 is made up of 17 amino acids. CDR1 SGHRS and CDR2 YFSETQ come from the germline V gene. Written as DNA, the CDR3 is TGCGCCAGCAGCTTTGAGGGGCCAAGCGGGAACACCGGGGAGCTGTTTTTT. Translated: CASSFEGPSGNTGELFF.

In this sample, this clonotype turned up many times. The chain couples TRBV7-2 to TRBJ1-5; D ambiguous. Germline CDR1 reads SGHTA; CDR2 reads FQGNSA. The CDR3 is 12 residues long. V dropped 2 bases and J dropped 6 bases, with 5 bases sitting between them. CDR3 sequence (DNA): TGTGCCAGCAGCTTAATAAGTCAGCCCCAGCATTTT. Translation: CASSLISQPQHF.

This clonotype was seen repeatedly, ten times or more. This chain links TRBV5-1 with TRBJ2-7; 7 positions match TRBD2. The V gene's germline CDR1 is SGHRS and CDR2 YFSETQ. The V gene end was trimmed by 0 bases and the J gene end by 2 bases; junction bases not matched to a gene: 11. The CDR3 runs to 17 residues. CDR3 amino acids: CASSLAGPRGFPYEQYF. CDR3 DNA: TGCGCCAGCAGCTTGGCGGGACCGCGGGGGTTCCCCTACGAGCAGTACTTC.

This clonotype was detected ten times or more. The chain links TRBV28 to TRBJ1-2; D uncertain. V was clipped by 10 bases and J by 9 bases, with 18 bases between them. The CDR3 runs 12 residues. Germline V gene lookup returns CDR1 MDHEN and CDR2 SYDVKM. CDR3: CATYGEGYRYTF. In DNA, the CDR3 is TGTGCCACCTACGGAGAGGGTTACCGCTACACCTTC.

Only a few counts were recorded for this clonotype. A clone one base away is much larger, so this may be a read error. CDR3 in DNA: TGTGCCAGCAGCTTAGATCAGGGGCAATCCTACAATGAGCAGTTCTTC. It codes for CASSLDQGQSYNEQFF. This chain joins TRBV7-9 and TRBJ2-1; D perhaps matches TRBD1 (6 bases). The V end was cut by 1 base, the J end by 1 base, with 11 bases between. There are 16 residues in the CDR3. CDR1 is SEHNR, CDR2 FQNEAQ, per germline (reference sequence).

This clonotype was counted at least ten times. This rearrangement joins TRBV20-1 to TRBJ2-7; 7 bases line up with TRBD2. V was pared by 6 bases and J by 7 bases, with 12 bases of the junction left unmatched. CDR3 length: 13 amino acids. Per the germline V gene, CDR1 is DFQATT and CDR2 is SNEGSKA (reference sequence). The CDR3 reads CSARLAEVGEQYF. In nucleotides, the CDR3 is TGCAGTGCACGCCTAGCGGAGGTGGGGGAGCAGTACTTC.

This clonotype was seen ten or more times. The V call is TRBV13, the J call TRBJ2-3; TRBD2 matches 8 bases. The V gene's germline CDR1 is PRHDT and CDR2 FYEKMQ (reference sequence). The CDR3 sequence is 15 residues long. V dropped 0 bases and J dropped 2; count of bases not matched to a gene: 1. CDR3 sequence (DNA): TGTGCCAGCAGCTTAGGCGGGGGGGACACAGATACGCAGTATTTT. Translating it yields CASSLGGGDTDTQYF.